Listed here are 20 T cell receptor beta chains from one sample, sequenced in a study of T cell responses to AZD1222 COVID-19 vaccine (dated by TCRdb to the early 2020s). Libraries were built with the immunoSEQ multiplex PCR assay. This immuneACCESS table, as held by TCRdb, lists in-frame sequences with V and J called but not all clones. Of the missing ones, under half trace to an unresolved V gene in checked studies; the others have no known cause. Counted in this sample were tens of thousands of clones; approximately 80% of them appeared once. About 5% of the sample belongs to the ten largest clones. The sample's time point label, decoded: about 28 days (+/-7) after the second vaccine dose. Source: peripheral blood, taken 28 days after the second AZD1222 dose. These receptors were obtained from an adult who received the AZD1222 COVID-19 vaccine.

The chain recombines TRBV19 with TRBJ1-6; D might be TRBD1 (5 bases). Trimming stripped 7 bases from V and 8 bases from J, with 9 bases between. The CDR3 spans 12 residues. Germline V gives CDR1 LNHDA, CDR2 SQIVND (reference sequence). DNA of the CDR3: TGTGCCAGTAAGGACACTTATTCACCCCTCCACTTT. It yields the protein CASKDTYSPLHF.

The chain combines TRBV28 with TRBJ1-2; 9 positions agree with TRBD1. Germline V CDR1 and CDR2: MDHEN, SYDVKM. After removal of 4 bases from V and 4 bases from J, the junction contained 4 bases not matched to a gene. CDR3 length: 14 residues. The CDR3, as DNA: TGTGCCAGCAGTTCACAGGGGGCGGTCTATGGCTACACCTTC. This sequence encodes CASSSQGAVYGYTF.

This clone was recorded a few times. This chain joins TRBV19 and TRBJ2-1; no reliable D call. The germline V and J ends were trimmed by 4 bases and 0 bases, with 13 bases remaining between them. The CDR3 extends over 16 amino acids. Looked up from germline, CDR1 is LNHDA and CDR2 is SQIVND (reference sequence). The CDR3 here is CASSNRRKSSYNEQFF. DNA for the CDR3: TGTGCCAGTAGTAATCGGCGGAAGAGCTCCTACAATGAGCAGTTCTTC.

This rearrangement joins TRBV5-5 to TRBJ1-4, with a weak D call TRBD1 (5 bases). Trimming left V 5 bases short and J 8 bases short, with 16 bases between. Looked up from germline, CDR1 is SGHKS and CDR2 is YYEKEE (reference sequence). The CDR3 has 14 residues. The CDR3 nucleotides read TGTGCCAGCAGTAGGGGAGACGGGGACGAAAAACTGTTTTTT. Protein: CASSRGDGDEKLFF. The full variable domain, in which reference TRBV5-5 and TRBJ1-4 provide the parts outside the CDR3, is DAGVTQSPTHLIKTRGQQVTLRCSPISGHKSVSWYQQVLGQGPQFIFQYYEKEERGRGNFPDRFSARQFPNYSSELNVNALLLGDSALYLCASSRGDGDEKLFFGSGTQLSVL.

The chain joins TRBV10-3 to TRBJ2-1; 8 bases agree with TRBD2. This CDR3 region has 15 residues. Germline lookup yields CDR1 ENHRY and CDR2 SYGVKD. The junction had 6 bases not matched to a gene; V was cut back by 6 bases and J by 2 bases. The chain's CDR3 is CAIRGREATYNEQFF. CDR3 nucleotides: TGTGCCATCAGGGGGCGGGAGGCAACCTACAATGAGCAGTTCTTC.

The chain links TRBV25-1 to TRBJ1-5; possible D gene TRBD1, 5 bases. The V end was cut by 2 bases, the J end by 0 bases, with 17 bases between. Germline V CDR1 and CDR2: MGHDK, SYGVNS. The CDR3 spans 18 residues. CDR3 DNA sequence: TGTGCCAGCAGTGAAAATCCTAGGGGCGGTGATAGCAATCAGCCCCAGCATTTT. Its protein is CASSENPRGGDSNQPQHF.

CDR3 sequence reads: CASSLGLSGRGEQYF. The CDR3 nucleotides read TGTGCCAGCAGCTTAGGGCTTAGCGGGAGGGGAGAGCAGTACTTC. The chain combines TRBV7-8 with TRBJ2-7, with 11 bases aligning to TRBD2. Per the germline V gene, CDR1 is SGHVS and CDR2 is FQNEAQ. CDR3 size: 15 residues. Trimming removed 1 base from V and 7 bases from J; junction bases left unmatched: 6.

This chain uses TRBV5-1 with TRBJ2-5; 11 bases line up with TRBD1. Germline CDR1 SGHRS, CDR2 YFSETQ. The J segment lost 3 bases and the V segment lost 4 bases, leaving 2 bases of the junction unmatched. This CDR3 contains 14 residues. This CDR3 is CASSLGQGEETQYF. The CDR3 region has the DNA TGCGCCAGCAGCCTGGGACAGGGGGAAGAGACCCAGTACTTC.

V is TRBV15 and J is TRBJ1-2; TRBD1 is a possible D gene (5 bases). The ends were cut back, 0 bases at V and 2 bases at J, with 13 bases in the middle. The CDR3 totals 16 residues. Looked up from germline, CDR1 is LNHNV and CDR2 is YYDKDF (reference sequence). CDR3 protein: CATSRDRPRDNYGYTF. The CDR3, as DNA: TGTGCCACCAGCAGAGATAGGCCGCGGGACAACTATGGCTACACCTTC.

V gene TRBV6-7 combines with J gene TRBJ1-5; 8 bases align to TRBD1. TRBV6-7 is designated an ORF whose function remains uncertain. This CDR3 comprises 15 residues. V shed 7 bases and J 2 bases; nucleotides not matched to a gene: 7. The CDR3, as DNA: TGTGCCAGCACACCTATGGACAGGGGCAATCAGCCCCAGCATTTT. Amino acid sequence: CASTPMDRGNQPQHF.

This clone has a single count. The chain is built from TRBV6-5 and TRBJ1-4, with D perhaps matching TRBD1 (6 bases). CDR1 MNHEY and CDR2 SVGAGI come from the germline V gene. The CDR3 consists of 13 residues. V was trimmed by 7 bases and J by 7 bases, leaving 13 bases between them. Here the CDR3 reads CASIGTGSEKLFF. The CDR3 DNA follows: TGTGCCAGCATCGGAACAGGGAGTGAAAAACTGTTTTTT.

There are a few counts of this clone. The gene calls are TRBV10-2 and TRBJ1-6; tentatively, D is TRBD1 (5 bases). The CDR3 totals 14 residues. Germline lookup yields CDR1 WSHSY and CDR2 SAAADI. Trimming took 4 bases from V and 9 from J, leaving 13 bases between them. CDR3 coding DNA: TGCGCCAGCAGTGGGGCCCCGGGGCGTTCACCCCTCCACTTT. Translating it yields CASSGAPGRSPLHF.

This chain links TRBV4-3 with TRBJ1-2; perhaps TRBD1 as D (5 bases). V gave up 0 bases and J gave up 2 bases, with 13 bases separating them. The CDR3 runs to 16 residues. Germline V gene lookup returns CDR1 LGHNA and CDR2 YSLEER. DNA of the CDR3: TGCGCCAGCAGCCAAGATTGCCCGGGGGAGAACTATGGCTACACCTTC. Its translation: CASSQDCPGENYGYTF.

This clone was counted between two and nine times. The rearrangement uses TRBV4-1 and TRBJ1-2; D is perhaps TRBD1 (5 bases). The CDR3 extends over 16 amino acids. V lost 0 bases and J lost 8, with 19 bases in between. Germline V gives CDR1 MGHRA, CDR2 YSYEKL. For the CDR3, the DNA is TGCGCCAGCAGCCAAGAAGGCGGCAGGGCAATAGGGGGCTACACCTTC. It is translated as CASSQEGGRAIGGYTF.

This clone was detected only once. The gene calls are TRBV10-2 and TRBJ2-7, with D possibly TRBD2 on 6 matching bases. This CDR3 is built from 15 residues. Between the trimmed V and J ends, which lost 3 bases and 7 bases, there was a span of 19 bases. From germline, CDR1 is WSHSY and CDR2 SAAADI. CDR3 amino acids: CASSEPNGGLREQYV. CDR3 coding DNA: TGCGCCAGCAGTGAACCAAACGGGGGTCTGAGGGAGCAGTACGTC.

V gene TRBV28 combines with J gene TRBJ2-5; 8 bases are a match to TRBD1. V lost 5 bases, J lost 0 bases, and 11 bases stayed unmatched. The CDR3 covers 17 residues. CDR1 is MDHEN, CDR2 SYDVKM, per germline. The CDR3 nucleotides are TGTGCCAGCAGTATCGGGACAGGTAATATGTACCAAGAGACCCAGTACTTC. This translates into CASSIGTGNMYQETQYF.

The rearrangement links TRBV7-9 to TRBJ1-3; D perhaps matches TRBD1 (6 bases). Germline V CDR1 and CDR2: SEHNR, FQNEAQ (reference sequence). The CDR3 consists of 14 residues. V gave up 7 bases and J gave up 0 bases, with 10 bases separating them. CDR3 DNA: TGTGCCAGCAAGTGGGGGCTCTCTGGAAACACCATATATTTT. This encodes CASKWGLSGNTIYF.

The chain links TRBV28 to TRBJ2-5; D is undetermined. Germline V CDR1 and CDR2: MDHEN, SYDVKM. Between the trimmed V and J ends, which lost 5 bases and 2 bases, there was a span of 3 bases. CDR3 length: 11 amino acids. DNA of the CDR3: TGTGCCAGCAGTAGTCAAGAGACCCAGTACTTC. This gives the protein CASSSQETQYF.

The rearrangement joins TRBV5-1 to TRBJ2-2; TRBD2 is a possible D gene (6 bases). CDR1 and CDR2 from the germline V gene are SGHRS and YFSETQ. The ends were cut back, 1 base at V and 5 bases at J, with 12 bases in the middle. The CDR3 is made up of 15 amino acids. CDR3 amino acids: CASSLSAGLTGELFF. CDR3 DNA sequence: TGCGCCAGCAGCTTGAGTGCGGGGTTGACCGGGGAGCTGTTTTTT.

This clone was counted between two and nine times. V usage is TRBV19 and J usage is TRBJ1-1; the match to TRBD1 covers 9 bases. Germline trimming cut 5 bases from V and 10 bases from J; bases unmatched to any gene: 14. Germline lookup yields CDR1 LNHDA and CDR2 SQIVND (reference sequence). This CDR3 comprises 15 residues. CDR3 loop: CASSETTGGRDLAFF. In DNA, the CDR3 is TGTGCCAGTAGTGAAACGACAGGGGGTCGGGATCTAGCTTTCTTT.